These T cell receptor beta chains were read from a single sample in a study of siplizumab effects on memory and regulatory T cells. Some clones are missing from TCRdb's copy, which holds only in-frame ones; the method was immunoSEQ multiplex PCR. Of under 150,000 clones listed, roughly 94% were seen once; the top ten hold roughly 1.7%. The sequencing sample was made of non-Treg CD4+ T cells sorted from blood. These receptors came from a human donor in good health. The CDR3 runs from the conserved cysteine through the conserved F or W. Fields, in order: clone size, D gene, J gene, V gene, CDR3 DNA, CDR3 protein. A D gene is named only where the DNA matches it firmly. Only part of the rows carry a size: once, few, many, or a class if the clone is expanded.

clone size: .
D gene: .
J gene: TRBJ2-5
V gene: TRBV5-1
CDR3 DNA: TGCGCCAGCAGCTTGGTGGCGGGAGAGACCCAGTACTTC
CDR3 protein: CASSLVAGETQYF

clone size: .
D gene: .
J gene: TRBJ2-3
V gene: TRBV15
CDR3 DNA: TGTGCCACGTCACCAAGGAGGGCCAGCCTCACAGATACGCAGTATTTT
CDR3 protein: CATSPRRASLTDTQYF

clone size: .
D gene: .
J gene: TRBJ2-1
V gene: TRBV4-1
CDR3 DNA: TGCGCCAGCAGCCAAAGGGGAGTTCAGGGGATGGGCGATGAGCAGTTCTTC
CDR3 protein: CASSQRGVQGMGDEQFF

clone size: .
D gene: .
J gene: TRBJ1-1
V gene: TRBV19
CDR3 DNA: TGTGCCAGTAGTGCCCGATGGTCCCCGGACACTGAAGCTTTCTTT
CDR3 protein: CASSARWSPDTEAFF

clone size: few
D gene: .
J gene: TRBJ2-2
V gene: TRBV11-2
CDR3 DNA: TGTGCCAGCAGCCCAAGGACTGTGAACACCGGGGAGCTGTTTTTT
CDR3 protein: CASSPRTVNTGELFF

clone size: .
D gene: TRBD1
J gene: TRBJ1-4
V gene: TRBV5-1
CDR3 DNA: TGCGCCAGCAGCACGGGACAGGGACTGCAGAAACTGTTTTTT
CDR3 protein: CASSTGQGLQKLFF

clone size: .
D gene: .
J gene: TRBJ1-5
V gene: TRBV6-5
CDR3 DNA: TGTGCCAGCAGTTACGTAGGGGGAGATCAGCCCCAGCATTTT
CDR3 protein: CASSYVGGDQPQHF

clone size: .
D gene: .
J gene: TRBJ2-7
V gene: TRBV7-8
CDR3 DNA: TGTGCCAGCAGCTTGATGGAGACCCTCGCCTCCTACGAGCAGTACTTC
CDR3 protein: CASSLMETLASYEQYF

clone size: once
D gene: .
J gene: TRBJ2-7
V gene: TRBV7-2
CDR3 DNA: TGTGCCAGCAGTCTAGCAGGGCCTACCTACGAGCAGTACTTC
CDR3 protein: CASSLAGPTYEQYF

clone size: .
D gene: TRBD1
J gene: TRBJ2-5
V gene: TRBV27
CDR3 DNA: TGTGCCAGCAGTAAGTACAGGGGACAAGAGACCCAGTACTTC
CDR3 protein: CASSKYRGQETQYF

clone size: .
D gene: TRBD2
J gene: TRBJ2-4
V gene: TRBV27
CDR3 DNA: TGTGCCAGCAGTTTTCTTAGCGGGACCTTAGCCAAAAACATTCAGTACTTC
CDR3 protein: CASSFLSGTLAKNIQYF

clone size: .
D gene: .
J gene: TRBJ1-1
V gene: TRBV18
CDR3 DNA: TGTGCCAGCTCACCTGGGGATTGGGGAGCGAACACTGAAGCTTTCTTT
CDR3 protein: CASSPGDWGANTEAFF

clone size: .
D gene: .
J gene: TRBJ1-2
V gene: TRBV11-1
CDR3 DNA: TGTGCCAGCAGCCTACAGGACGATAATGGCTACACCTTC
CDR3 protein: CASSLQDDNGYTF

clone size: .
D gene: TRBD1
J gene: TRBJ2-7
V gene: TRBV12-5
CDR3 DNA: TGTGCTAGTGGTTTGGTAGTCCCCTACCGACAGGGGCCCTACGAGCAGTACTTC
CDR3 protein: CASGLVVPYRQGPYEQYF

clone size: .
D gene: .
J gene: TRBJ1-1
V gene: TRBV19
CDR3 DNA: TGTGCCAGTAGCAAGTTAGGGACGGGCACTGAAGCTTTCTTT
CDR3 protein: CASSKLGTGTEAFF

clone size: .
D gene: .
J gene: TRBJ1-2
V gene: TRBV18
CDR3 DNA: TGTGCCAGCTCACCAATGGATCCTTTAGCTAACTATGGCTACACCTTC
CDR3 protein: CASSPMDPLANYGYTF

clone size: .
D gene: .
J gene: TRBJ2-2
V gene: TRBV15
CDR3 DNA: TGTGCCACCAGCCTGAGCCACTCCGCCGGGGAGCTGTTTTTT
CDR3 protein: CATSLSHSAGELFF

clone size: .
D gene: .
J gene: TRBJ1-5
V gene: TRBV4-1
CDR3 DNA: TGCGCCAGCAGCCAAGATTTGGGTACGGAGAGGCCCCAGCATTTT
CDR3 protein: CASSQDLGTERPQHF

clone size: .
D gene: .
J gene: TRBJ1-1
V gene: TRBV4-2
CDR3 DNA: TGTGCCAGCAGCCCCGCGGGACGGACAAACACTGAAGCTTTCTTT
CDR3 protein: CASSPAGRTNTEAFF

clone size: .
D gene: .
J gene: TRBJ2-7
V gene: TRBV5-4
CDR3 DNA: TGTGCCAGCAGTTACGAAGTGGCTCCTGGCTACGAGCAGTACTTC
CDR3 protein: CASSYEVAPGYEQYF

clone size: .
D gene: .
J gene: TRBJ1-3
V gene: TRBV5-1
CDR3 DNA: TGCGCCAGCAGCTTGGGCCGGGGAACTGGAAACACCATATATTTT
CDR3 protein: CASSLGRGTGNTIYF

clone size: .
D gene: .
J gene: TRBJ1-6
V gene: TRBV9
CDR3 DNA: TGTGCCAGCAGCGTTGGGGGTGCACTCAGTAATTCACCCCTCCACTTT
CDR3 protein: CASSVGGALSNSPLHF

clone size: .
D gene: .
J gene: TRBJ1-1
V gene: TRBV18
CDR3 DNA: TGTGCCAGCTCCCGGAAAGGGACTGAAGCTTTCTTT
CDR3 protein: CASSRKGTEAFF

clone size: .
D gene: .
J gene: TRBJ1-1
V gene: TRBV4-1
CDR3 DNA: TGCGCCAGCAGCCAAACGCCCCTAAGCCCAGGGAACACTGAAGCTTTCTTT
CDR3 protein: CASSQTPLSPGNTEAFF

clone size: .
D gene: .
J gene: TRBJ2-7
V gene: TRBV18
CDR3 DNA: TGTGCCAGCTCACCATCACGCTACGAGCAGTACTTC
CDR3 protein: CASSPSRYEQYF

clone size: .
D gene: .
J gene: TRBJ2-7
V gene: TRBV11-3
CDR3 DNA: TGTGCCAGCAGCTTAGAGGGGATGTCCTACGAGCAGTACTTC
CDR3 protein: CASSLEGMSYEQYF

clone size: .
D gene: .
J gene: TRBJ2-7
V gene: TRBV6-1
CDR3 DNA: TGTGCCAGCTGGGGGGATCAATACGAGCAGTACTTC
CDR3 protein: CASWGDQYEQYF

clone size: .
D gene: TRBD1
J gene: TRBJ1-2
V gene: TRBV27
CDR3 DNA: TGTGCCAGCAGTTCGGGGACAGGGAGGTTCAACTATGGCTACACCTTC
CDR3 protein: CASSSGTGRFNYGYTF

clone size: .
D gene: TRBD2
J gene: TRBJ2-3
V gene: TRBV7-2
CDR3 DNA: TGTGCCATGCAAACTTCTAGCGGAGATACGCAGTATTTT
CDR3 protein: CAMQTSSGDTQYF

clone size: .
D gene: .
J gene: TRBJ2-7
V gene: TRBV6-5
CDR3 DNA: TGTGCCAGCAGTTCCGGGAACTTAGAGCAGTACTTC
CDR3 protein: CASSSGNLEQYF

clone size: .
D gene: .
J gene: TRBJ1-1
V gene: TRBV5-8
CDR3 DNA: TGTGCCAGCAGATCACGCTACAGGGACGGAACTGAAGCTTTCTTT
CDR3 protein: CASRSRYRDGTEAFF

clone size: .
D gene: TRBD1
J gene: TRBJ2-3
V gene: TRBV19
CDR3 DNA: TGTGCCAGTAGTTCTCGGGGGACAGGCCATGTACCAGATACGCAGTATTTT
CDR3 protein: CASSSRGTGHVPDTQYF

clone size: .
D gene: .
J gene: TRBJ2-2
V gene: TRBV30
CDR3 DNA: TGTGCCTGGACTTCGGGCAGGACTACCGGGGAGCTGTTTTTT
CDR3 protein: CAWTSGRTTGELFF

clone size: few
D gene: TRBD1
J gene: TRBJ1-5
V gene: TRBV10-1
CDR3 DNA: TGCGCCAGCAGCGACAGGGGAACGGATCAGCCCCAGCATTTT
CDR3 protein: CASSDRGTDQPQHF

clone size: .
D gene: .
J gene: TRBJ1-5
V gene: TRBV6-1
CDR3 DNA: TGTGCCAGCAGTCCAGGGCTTGGAGGGAATCAGCCCCAGCATTTT
CDR3 protein: CASSPGLGGNQPQHF

clone size: .
D gene: TRBD1
J gene: TRBJ1-5
V gene: TRBV4-1
CDR3 DNA: TGCGCCAGCAGCCAAGGACAGGGGCTGAGCAATCAGCCCCAGCATTTT
CDR3 protein: CASSQGQGLSNQPQHF

clone size: .
D gene: TRBD1
J gene: TRBJ1-1
V gene: TRBV7-9
CDR3 DNA: TGTGCCAGCAGCTCGGACAGGGGGATTGGTGAAGCTTTCTTT
CDR3 protein: CASSSDRGIGEAFF

clone size: .
D gene: TRBD2
J gene: TRBJ2-5
V gene: TRBV5-1
CDR3 DNA: TGCGCCAGCAGCCTAGGGACTAGCGCTCAAGAGACCCAGTACTTC
CDR3 protein: CASSLGTSAQETQYF

clone size: .
D gene: .
J gene: TRBJ1-2
V gene: TRBV29-1
CDR3 DNA: TGCAGCGTTTACGGGTCGGCTCCTAACTATGGCTACACCTTC
CDR3 protein: CSVYGSAPNYGYTF

clone size: .
D gene: TRBD2
J gene: TRBJ2-5
V gene: TRBV5-1
CDR3 DNA: TGCGCCAGCAGCCCCTCACCCGGACTAGTCCAAGAGACCCAGTACTTC
CDR3 protein: CASSPSPGLVQETQYF

clone size: .
D gene: .
J gene: TRBJ1-4
V gene: TRBV5-1
CDR3 DNA: TGCGCCAGCAGCTTGGTCGGATATAATGAAAAACTGTTTTTT
CDR3 protein: CASSLVGYNEKLFF

clone size: once
D gene: .
J gene: TRBJ1-3
V gene: TRBV27
CDR3 DNA: TGTGCCAGCAGTTTGAGGGCCCTGGCTGGAAACACCATATATTTT
CDR3 protein: CASSLRALAGNTIYF

clone size: .
D gene: .
J gene: TRBJ2-7
V gene: TRBV30
CDR3 DNA: TGTGCCTGGAGTATCCCGGGGGGCTTTTACGAGCAGTACTTC
CDR3 protein: CAWSIPGGFYEQYF

clone size: .
D gene: TRBD2
J gene: TRBJ2-3
V gene: TRBV28
CDR3 DNA: TGTGCCAGCAGGCCACGGGGGGGACTAGCCACAGATACGCAGTATTTT
CDR3 protein: CASRPRGGLATDTQYF

clone size: few
D gene: .
J gene: TRBJ1-5
V gene: TRBV9
CDR3 DNA: TGTGCCAGCAGCGTAGGGTCGACTCAGCCCCAGCATTTT
CDR3 protein: CASSVGSTQPQHF

clone size: .
D gene: .
J gene: TRBJ2-1
V gene: TRBV2
CDR3 DNA: TGTGCCAGCAGTGAAGGTTGGACAGGAGGGTACAATGAGCAGTTCTTC
CDR3 protein: CASSEGWTGGYNEQFF

clone size: .
D gene: TRBD2
J gene: TRBJ2-3
V gene: TRBV9
CDR3 DNA: TGTGCCAGCAGCGCCCTCCTGAGGACTAGCGTCAAAGATACGCAGTATTTT
CDR3 protein: CASSALLRTSVKDTQYF

clone size: .
D gene: .
J gene: TRBJ1-2
V gene: TRBV18
CDR3 DNA: TGTGCCAGCTCACCTGCGGGGGGCGAACTCTATGGCTACACCTTC
CDR3 protein: CASSPAGGELYGYTF

clone size: .
D gene: .
J gene: TRBJ2-3
V gene: TRBV7-7
CDR3 DNA: TGTGCTAGCTCATCGGGCTACAACACAGATACGCAGTATTTT
CDR3 protein: CASSSGYNTDTQYF

clone size: once
D gene: .
J gene: TRBJ1-3
V gene: TRBV29-1
CDR3 DNA: TGCAGCGGAGAGCCTTACTCTGGAAACACCATATATTTT
CDR3 protein: CSGEPYSGNTIYF

clone size: .
D gene: TRBD1
J gene: TRBJ2-7
V gene: TRBV18
CDR3 DNA: TGTGCCAGCTCAATTTTTCCGGGACAGGAATACTACGAGCAGTACTTC
CDR3 protein: CASSIFPGQEYYEQYF

clone size: .
D gene: .
J gene: TRBJ2-1
V gene: TRBV6-1
CDR3 DNA: TGTGCCAGCATGGGAGTGAATGAGCAGTTCTTC
CDR3 protein: CASMGVNEQFF

clone size: .
D gene: .
J gene: TRBJ1-2
V gene: TRBV7-2
CDR3 DNA: TGTGCCAGCAGCTTGAATAGGGGAAACTATGGCTACACCTTC
CDR3 protein: CASSLNRGNYGYTF

clone size: .
D gene: .
J gene: TRBJ2-5
V gene: TRBV11-2
CDR3 DNA: TGTGCCAGCAGCTTACTAGGAGCGGGAGAGACCCAGTACTTC
CDR3 protein: CASSLLGAGETQYF

clone size: .
D gene: TRBD1
J gene: TRBJ2-6
V gene: TRBV19
CDR3 DNA: TGTGCCAGTAGCCCGGACAGGGCTGGGGCCAACGTCCTGACTTTC
CDR3 protein: CASSPDRAGANVLTF

clone size: .
D gene: .
J gene: TRBJ2-3
V gene: TRBV5-4
CDR3 DNA: TGTGCCAGCAGCGGGAGCGGAGCAGATACGCAGTATTTT
CDR3 protein: CASSGSGADTQYF

clone size: .
D gene: TRBD2
J gene: TRBJ2-1
V gene: TRBV18
CDR3 DNA: TGTGCCAGCTCACCAGCGGGAGCCTCGAATGAGCAGTTCTTC
CDR3 protein: CASSPAGASNEQFF

clone size: .
D gene: .
J gene: TRBJ2-3
V gene: TRBV9
CDR3 DNA: TGTGCCAGCAGCGTACAAGGGCCTAGCACAGATACGCAGTATTTT
CDR3 protein: CASSVQGPSTDTQYF

clone size: .
D gene: TRBD2
J gene: TRBJ2-2
V gene: TRBV9
CDR3 DNA: TGTGCCAGCAGCTTCCGATCGACTAGCGGGAGGGTTCCCACCGGGGAGCTGTTTTTT
CDR3 protein: CASSFRSTSGRVPTGELFF

clone size: .
D gene: TRBD1
J gene: TRBJ1-5
V gene: TRBV19
CDR3 DNA: TGTGCCAGTAGTATGGGTGACAGGGGCGGCAATCAGCCCCAGCATTTT
CDR3 protein: CASSMGDRGGNQPQHF